This entry lists 25 T cell receptor beta chains sequenced from one sample in a study of blood T cell repertoires in COVID-19. Here immunoSEQ multiplex PCR was the method, and the copy in TCRdb shows in-frame clones only, minus some. The sample has tens of thousands of clones, about 82% seen once. Source material: peripheral blood. The receptors were sampled from a man between 65 and 79 years old with acute or convalescent COVID-19.

J is TRBJ2-5 and V is TRBV2; 15 nucleotides align to TRBD2. Looked up from germline, CDR1 is SNHLY and CDR2 is FYNNEI. The CDR3 consists of 16 residues. V dropped 7 bases and J dropped 4; count of bases not matched to a gene: 7. The CDR3 nucleotides are TGTGCCAGCAATGGACTAGCGGGGGGGCCTCGAGAGACCCAGTACTTC. This gives the protein CASNGLAGGPRETQYF.

This sequence joins TRBV6-5 and TRBJ2-7; TRBD2 agrees at 11 bases. The CDR3 runs 13 residues. CDR1 and CDR2 from the germline V gene are MNHEY and SVGAGI. The J segment lost 3 bases and the V segment lost 6 bases, leaving 1 base of the junction unmatched. In nucleotides, the CDR3 is TGTGCCAGCAGAACTAGCGGGGGCTACGAGCAGTACTTC. As protein: CASRTSGGYEQYF.

The chain recombines TRBV5-1 with TRBJ2-3; 9 nucleotides match TRBD1. This CDR3 spans 16 amino acids. Germline CDR1 and CDR2: SGHRS and YFSETQ. Unmatched junction bases numbered 8, after V lost 4 bases and J lost 2 bases. CDR3 in DNA: TGCGCCAGCAGCATGATGGACAGGGGAAACACAGATACGCAGTATTTT. It translates to CASSMMDRGNTDTQYF.

The chain links TRBV2 to TRBJ1-6; 7 bases map to TRBD1. The CDR3 spans 16 residues. J lost 0 bases, V lost 8 bases, and 7 bases had no gene match. CDR1 and CDR2 from the germline V gene are SNHLY and FYNNEI. In DNA, the CDR3 is TGTGCCAGCGCTGGACAGGCGAGCTCCTATAATTCACCCCTCCACTTT. Translation: CASAGQASSYNSPLHF.

The rearrangement uses TRBV10-3 and TRBJ1-1; the D is unclear. The CDR3 totals 15 residues. Trimming took 0 bases from V and 1 from J, leaving 9 bases between them. Germline V CDR1 and CDR2: ENHRY, SYGVKD. The CDR3 loop reads CAISESRGENTEAFF. CDR3 bases: TGTGCCATCAGTGAGTCCCGGGGTGAGAACACTGAAGCTTTCTTT.

This clone was counted a few times. The CDR3 is CASRAWTGDDVTEAFF. Here the CDR3 DNA reads TGTGCCAGCAGGGCCTGGACAGGGGATGATGTCACTGAAGCTTTCTTT. V is TRBV2 and J is TRBJ1-1, with 9 bases fitting TRBD1. This CDR3 spans 16 amino acids. Germline CDR1 and CDR2: SNHLY and FYNNEI. Trimming cost V 6 bases and J 4 bases; bases outside gene matches: 12.

The chain links TRBV9 to TRBJ2-1; 8 bases align to TRBD1. The CDR3 has 16 amino acids. Germline trimming cut 4 bases from V and 7 bases from J; bases unmatched to any gene: 13. Germline V gene lookup returns CDR1 SGDLS and CDR2 YYNGEE. The CDR3: CASSTQGAQGVNEQFF. DNA for the CDR3: TGTGCCAGCAGCACCCAGGGGGCGCAGGGAGTGAATGAGCAGTTCTTC.

This chain connects TRBV10-2 to TRBJ2-1, with 11 bases that match TRBD2. Germline CDR1 is WSHSY and CDR2 is SAAADI. The junction had 4 bases not matched to a gene; V was cut back by 9 bases and J by 3 bases. The CDR3 extends over 14 amino acids. The CDR3 loop reads CASFLAGGYNEQFF. The CDR3 coding sequence is TGCGCCAGTTTCCTAGCGGGGGGCTACAATGAGCAGTTCTTC.

The V and J genes are TRBV25-1 and TRBJ1-2; 8 nucleotides align to TRBD1. J lost 4 bases, V lost 4 bases, and 5 bases had no gene match. CDR1 and CDR2 from the germline V gene are MGHDK and SYGVNS. The CDR3 is made up of 14 amino acids. CDR3 residues: CASSGGTGGYGYTF. As DNA, the CDR3 is TGTGCCAGCAGTGGCGGGACAGGTGGCTATGGCTACACCTTC.

This chain links TRBV4-2 with TRBJ2-3; D is ambiguous. Germline V gene sequence: CDR1 LGHNA, CDR2 YNFKEQ. The CDR3 spans 13 residues. Between the trimmed V and J ends, which lost 3 bases and 0 bases, there was a span of 4 bases. In DNA, the CDR3 is TGTGCCAGCAGCCACTCTAGCACAGATACGCAGTATTTT. Encoded protein: CASSHSSTDTQYF.

The chain employs TRBV5-1 and TRBJ1-1; 7 bases map to TRBD1. This CDR3 is built from 13 residues. Germline loops: CDR1 SGHRS, CDR2 YFSETQ. Trimming took 1 base from V and 3 from J; bases not matched to a gene: 0. CDR3 nucleotides: TGCGCCAGCAGCTTGACAGGGGACACTGAAGCTTTCTTT. This translates into CASSLTGDTEAFF.

The rearrangement uses TRBV27 and TRBJ2-7; TRBD1 matches 12 bases. V lost 5 bases, J lost 5 bases, and 7 bases stayed unmatched. The CDR3 sequence is 15 residues long. Germline CDR1 reads MNHEY; CDR2 reads SMNVEV (reference sequence). The CDR3 loop is CASSLTGTGGHEQYF. The CDR3 DNA follows: TGTGCCAGCAGTCTGACCGGGACAGGGGGCCACGAGCAGTACTTC.

The rearrangement links TRBV10-1 to TRBJ2-1, with 8 bases matching TRBD2. Germline CDR1 WNHNN, CDR2 SYGVQD (reference sequence). CDR3 length equals 15 residues. J was trimmed by 3 bases and V by 3 bases; bases with no gene match: 4. The chain's CDR3 is CASSEGLAGYNEQFF. The CDR3 DNA reads TGCGCCAGCAGTGAAGGACTAGCCGGCTACAATGAGCAGTTCTTC.

This chain connects TRBV4-2 to TRBJ2-5; 12 bases match TRBD2. Germline lookup yields CDR1 LGHNA and CDR2 YNFKEQ. Trimming cost V 1 base and J 5 bases; bases outside gene matches: 8. The CDR3 totals 17 residues. In nucleotides, the CDR3 is TGTGCCAGCAGCCAAGTAGCGGCTAGCGGGGGGGCGGAGACCCAGTACTTC. It specifies CASSQVAASGGAETQYF.

The CDR3 is CATSRDQGTGLFF. The CDR3 DNA reads as TGTGCCACCAGCAGAGATCAGGGGACAGGCTTATTTTTT. The rearrangement joins TRBV15 to TRBJ1-4; TRBD1 matches at 8 bases. The junction had 8 bases not matched to a gene; V was cut back by 0 bases and J by 17 bases. This CDR3 contains 13 residues. CDR1 LNHNV and CDR2 YYDKDF come from the germline V gene (reference sequence).

The chain has TRBV20-1 and TRBJ1-4; no firm D call. Looked up from germline, CDR1 is DFQATT and CDR2 is SNEGSKA (reference sequence). The CDR3 has 11 residues. V gave up 1 base and J gave up 7 bases, with 4 bases separating them. The CDR3 DNA reads TGCAGTGCTAGAGTCCTTGAAAAACTGTTTTTT. Translated, it gives CSARVLEKLFF.

The chain uses TRBV11-3 and TRBJ2-3, with 11 bases lining up with TRBD2. The CDR3 runs 14 residues. CDR1 is SGHNT and CDR2 is YENEEA in the germline V gene. The ends lost 5 bases at V and 7 bases at J; junction bases unmatched: 5. CDR3 loop: CASSPGTSGNTQYF. The CDR3 bases are TGTGCCAGCAGCCCAGGGACTAGCGGAAATACGCAGTATTTT.

This clone was seen just once. The chain carries TRBV7-3 and TRBJ2-1; D remains ambiguous. This CDR3 spans 12 amino acids. The V gene's germline CDR1 is SGHTA and CDR2 FQGTGA. V lost 4 bases to trimming and J lost 7 bases, with 8 bases between them. CDR3 DNA sequence: TGTGCCAGCAGCTCCCCGCGAAATGAGCAGTTCTTC. It codes for CASSSPRNEQFF.

This clone was observed a single time. This chain uses TRBV2 with TRBJ2-3; TRBD2 might be the D (5 bases). Trimming pared 6 bases from V and 2 bases from J, leaving 21 bases between. This CDR3 comprises 17 residues. The germline V gene has CDR1 SNHLY and CDR2 FYNNEI. CDR3 loop: CASRDRYTRFATDTQYF. The CDR3 nucleotides read TGTGCCAGCAGGGATCGATATACTAGGTTTGCCACAGATACGCAGTATTTT.

V gene TRBV5-1 combines with J gene TRBJ2-7, with 7 bases that match TRBD1. V dropped 2 bases and J dropped 3; count of bases not matched to a gene: 5. This CDR3 has 14 residues. Per the germline V gene, CDR1 is SGHRS and CDR2 is YFSETQ. CDR3 in amino acids: CASSFTGQSYEQYF. DNA of the CDR3: TGCGCCAGCAGCTTTACGGGACAGAGCTACGAGCAGTACTTC. The full variable domain, completed using reference TRBV5-1 and TRBJ2-7, is KAGVTQTPRYLIKTRGQQVTLSCSPISGHRSVSWYQQTPGQGLQFLFEYFSETQRNKGNFPGRFSGRQFSNSRSEMNVSTLELGDSALYLCASSFTGQSYEQYFGPGTRLTVT.

The V gene is TRBV11-3, the J gene TRBJ2-5; 9 bases agree with TRBD2. CDR3 length equals 16 residues. CDR1 and CDR2 from the germline V gene are SGHNT and YENEEA. V dropped 4 bases and J dropped 5; count of bases not matched to a gene: 11. The CDR3 DNA is TGTGCCAGCAGCTCCCCGTCCAGCGGGGGGACGGAGACCCAGTACTTC. Protein product: CASSSPSSGGTETQYF. Combining the CDR3 with reference TRBV11-3 and TRBJ2-5 gives the whole variable domain EAGVVQSPRYKIIEKKQPVAFWCNPISGHNTLYWYLQNLGQGPELLIRYENEEAVDDSQLPKDRFSAERLKGVDSTLKIQPAELGDSAVYLCASSSPSSGGTETQYFGPGTRLLVL.

This clone was counted between two and nine times. This chain joins TRBV3-1 (or the pseudogene TRBV3-2) and TRBJ2-5, with 10 bases lining up with TRBD1. Germline loops: CDR1 LGHDT, CDR2 YNNKEL (reference sequence). V shed 5 bases, J shed 0 bases, and the junction held 3 bases outside the gene matches. The CDR3 totals 15 residues. CDR3 in DNA: TGTGCCAGCAGCTCGGGACAGGGGTACCAAGAGACCCAGTACTTC. Amino acids: CASSSGQGYQETQYF.

V is TRBV19 and J is TRBJ2-7; D might be TRBD2 (5 bases). Germline CDR1 reads LNHDA; CDR2 reads SQIVND (reference sequence). The CDR3 loop spans 12 amino acids. The V end lost 7 bases, the J end lost 5 bases, and 12 bases lay between the germline ends. In DNA, the CDR3 is TGTGCCAGTATAATATTCGGGAACGAGCAGTACTTC. It specifies CASIIFGNEQYF.

The chain's CDR3 is CAISGLAGSTDTQYF. In nucleotides, the CDR3 is TGTGCCATCAGTGGGTTAGCGGGGTCCACAGATACGCAGTATTTT. The chain is built from TRBV10-3 and TRBJ2-3, with 8 nucleotides matching TRBD2. CDR1 is ENHRY, CDR2 SYGVKD, per germline. The CDR3 consists of 15 residues. V lost 4 bases, J lost 2 bases, and 5 bases stayed unmatched.

The chain has TRBV7-2 and TRBJ1-5; D may be TRBD1 (6 bases). Germline values: CDR1 SGHTA, CDR2 FQGNSA. CDR3 length: 15 amino acids. With 1 base removed from V and 6 bases from J, the gap between germline ends came to 13 bases. The CDR3 nucleotides read TGTGCCAGCAGCTTAGTCTGGGGGCGCGGTCAGCCCCAGCATTTT. It is translated as CASSLVWGRGQPQHF.